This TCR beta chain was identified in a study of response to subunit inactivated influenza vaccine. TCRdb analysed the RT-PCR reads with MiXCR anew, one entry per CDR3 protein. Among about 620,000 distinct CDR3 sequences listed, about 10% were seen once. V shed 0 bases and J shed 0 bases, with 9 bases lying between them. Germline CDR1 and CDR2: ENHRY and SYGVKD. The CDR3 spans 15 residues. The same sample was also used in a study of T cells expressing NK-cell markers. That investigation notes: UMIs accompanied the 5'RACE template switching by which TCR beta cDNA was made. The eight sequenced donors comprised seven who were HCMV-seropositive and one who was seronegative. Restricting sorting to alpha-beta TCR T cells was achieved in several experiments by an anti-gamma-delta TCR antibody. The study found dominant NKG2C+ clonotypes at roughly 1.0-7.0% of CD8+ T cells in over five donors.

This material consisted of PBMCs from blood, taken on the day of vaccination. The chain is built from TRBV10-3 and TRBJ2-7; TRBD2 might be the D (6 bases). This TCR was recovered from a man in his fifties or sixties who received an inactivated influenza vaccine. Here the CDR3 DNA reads TGTGCCATCAGTGAGTCGACGGGGGTCTCCTACGAGCAGTACTTC. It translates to CAISESTGVSYEQYF.